This T cell receptor beta chain was documented in a study of T cell repertoires in cytomegalovirus infection. MiXCR, applied by TCRdb to the reads, yields one record per CDR3 protein. The table includes 140,000 to 150,000 distinct CDR3 sequences, 30% to 40% detected once. A few counts support this clonotype. The antigen is unknown. This clonotype was sampled from a human donor in good health (CMV status not recorded). Some clones in this sample may be carry-over from other donors' samples. The source was CD8+ T cells from cultured PBMCs, collected from culture after CMV antigen stimulation.

For the CDR3, the DNA is TGTGCCAGCAGTTTCGGATCAGGAGTGTATACTGAAGCTTTCTTT. It encodes CASSFGSGVYTEAFF. This chain connects TRBV12-3 or TRBV12-4 to TRBJ1-1; D unresolved. Trimming took off 3 bases at V and 5 bases at J, with 16 bases between the two ends. This CDR3 contains 15 residues.